These 23 T cell receptor beta chains were sequenced from one sample in a study of blood T cell repertoires in COVID-19. Sequencing was performed with immunoSEQ multiplex PCR; in TCRdb, only in-frame clones are kept and a portion is missing. The data contain tens of thousands of clones, about 80% of them singletons. Sequenced input: peripheral blood. The receptors were sampled from a human donor in a cohort sampled during active COVID-19.

This clone has a handful of counts. V gene TRBV5-1 combines with J gene TRBJ2-2; 7 nucleotides match TRBD1. The trim removed 0 bases at V and 4 bases at J, leaving 3 bases unmatched. CDR1 and CDR2 from the germline V gene are SGHRS and YFSETQ. The CDR3 is 15 residues long. CDR3 DNA sequence: TGCGCCAGCAGCTTGGGGGGACAGCCCACCGGGGAGCTGTTTTTT. Amino acid sequence: CASSLGGQPTGELFF. The whole variable domain, remainder taken from reference TRBV5-1 and TRBJ2-2, is KAGVTQTPRYLIKTRGQQVTLSCSPISGHRSVSWYQQTPGQGLQFLFEYFSETQRNKGNFPGRFSGRQFSNSRSEMNVSTLELGDSALYLCASSLGGQPTGELFFGEGSRLTVL.

The chain employs TRBV9 and TRBJ2-5, with TRBD2 matching 7 bases. Germline loops: CDR1 SGDLS, CDR2 YYNGEE. This CDR3 has 15 amino acids. V was clipped by 1 base and J by 5 bases; unmatched bases: 8. The CDR3 reads CASSVRGGVGETQYF. In nucleotides, the CDR3 is TGTGCCAGCAGCGTACGTGGGGGGGTCGGGGAGACCCAGTACTTC.

The table lists this clone with a count of one. J is TRBJ2-3 and V is TRBV24-1, with a tentative D call TRBD2 (6 bases). The CDR3 length is 21 residues. Between the trimmed V and J ends, which lost 1 base and 8 bases, there was a span of 33 bases. Germline CDR1 is KGHDR and CDR2 is SFDVKD. CDR3 loop: CATSDFGGKGGLAEGPGTQYF. The DNA for the CDR3 is TGTGCCACCAGTGATTTTGGGGGAAAAGGCGGCCTTGCGGAGGGTCCCGGTACGCAGTATTTT.

The chain employs TRBV28 and TRBJ1-2; weak D call: TRBD1 (6 bases). Germline values: CDR1 MDHEN, CDR2 SYDVKM. Deletions cut 3 bases from V and 0 bases from J, with 26 bases between. The CDR3 has 20 residues. The CDR3 DNA is TGTGCCAGCAGTTTGCAGGACGCTGGGGGCCGGACGGAGACTAACTATGGCTACACCTTC. This encodes CASSLQDAGGRTETNYGYTF.

The chain joins TRBV19 to TRBJ2-7; TRBD1 aligns across 9 bases. The CDR3 covers 15 residues. V shed 2 bases and J 2 bases; nucleotides not matched to a gene: 4. Per germline, CDR1 LNHDA and CDR2 SQIVND (reference sequence). The CDR3 DNA reads as TGTGCCAGTAGTATACAGGGACAGGGAACCTACGAGCAGTACTTC. This sequence encodes CASSIQGQGTYEQYF.

The chain uses TRBV3-1 (or the pseudogene TRBV3-2) and TRBJ2-5, with D possibly being TRBD2 (7 bases). Trimming shortened V by 3 bases and J by 1 base, and 12 bases separated the two germline ends. The CDR3 extends over 15 amino acids. CDR1 LGHDT and CDR2 YNNKEL come from the germline V gene (reference sequence). In DNA, the CDR3 is TGTGCCAGCAGCCATCGGCGGGGGCCCCAAGAGACCCAGTACTTC. Protein: CASSHRRGPQETQYF.

The chain recombines TRBV18 with TRBJ1-4; 7 bases are shared with TRBD1. Looked up from germline, CDR1 is KGHSH and CDR2 is LQKENI. Losses at the gene ends were 5 bases for V and 7 bases for J; bases not matched to a gene: 7. This CDR3 has 14 amino acids. The CDR3 nucleotides read TGTGCCAGCTCAGACAGGGACCTTGGTGAAAAACTGTTTTTT. Translated, it gives CASSDRDLGEKLFF.

The chain uses TRBV6-5 and TRBJ2-7; tentatively, D is TRBD1 (6 bases). Germline V gene sequence: CDR1 MNHEY, CDR2 SVGAGI. The CDR3 has 15 amino acids. The V gene lost 7 bases and the J gene lost 0 bases, with 16 bases spanning the gap. The CDR3 reads CASTLGHMSSYEQYF. As DNA, the CDR3 is TGTGCCAGCACCCTGGGACATATGAGCTCCTACGAGCAGTACTTC.

The V gene is TRBV3-1 (or the pseudogene TRBV3-2), the J gene TRBJ1-2; 10 bases are shared with TRBD1. Germline assignment: CDR1 LGHDT and CDR2 YNNKEL (reference sequence). With 5 bases clipped from V and 8 bases from J, the junction kept 5 bases outside the gene matches. The CDR3 extends over 13 amino acids. CDR3 region: CASSLDRGRGYTF. Written as DNA, the CDR3 is TGTGCCAGCAGCTTAGACAGGGGGCGAGGCTACACCTTC.

This clone has more than one count but fewer than ten. V gene TRBV7-2 combines with J gene TRBJ2-7; 9 nucleotides align to TRBD2. Germline V lookup: CDR1 SGHTA, CDR2 FQGNSA. The CDR3 is 15 residues long. V shed 2 bases, J shed 3 bases, and the junction held 5 bases outside the gene matches. The chain's CDR3 is CASSLTLAGYYEQYF. In DNA form, the CDR3 reads TGTGCCAGCAGCTTAACCCTAGCGGGGTACTACGAGCAGTACTTC.

This clone was picked up one time. V usage is TRBV6-5 and J usage is TRBJ1-2; D gene ambiguous. Trimming took off 8 bases at V and 0 bases at J, with 13 bases between the two ends. Germline CDR1 reads MNHEY; CDR2 reads SVGAGI. The length of the CDR3 is 14 residues. As DNA, the CDR3 is TGTGCCAGCCAGGTGGCAGACCCTAACTATGGCTACACCTTC. Encoded protein: CASQVADPNYGYTF.

The gene calls are TRBV27 and TRBJ1-5, with 7 bases fitting TRBD1. The CDR3 consists of 17 residues. Germline V gives CDR1 MNHEY, CDR2 SMNVEV (reference sequence). Trimming cost V 2 bases and J 2 bases; bases outside gene matches: 9. CDR3 sequence (DNA): TGTGCCAGCAGTTTAGCTCTAACAGGGGATCGCAATCAGCCCCAGCATTTT. Its translation is CASSLALTGDRNQPQHF.

The chain combines TRBV18 with TRBJ2-7; 7 nucleotides line up with TRBD2. The V gene end was trimmed by 0 bases and the J gene end by 5 bases; junction bases not matched to a gene: 1. Germline V gene data show CDR1 as KGHSH and CDR2 as LQKENI. The CDR3 spans 13 residues. CDR3 loop: CASSPPGRDEQYF. CDR3 nucleotides: TGTGCCAGCTCACCACCAGGGAGGGACGAGCAGTACTTC.

This chain connects TRBV29-1 to TRBJ2-2; D is unclear. The CDR3 is 14 amino acids. Deletions cut 6 bases from V and 0 bases from J, with 11 bases between. Per germline, CDR1 SQVTM and CDR2 ANQGSEA. Written as DNA, the CDR3 is TGCAGCGTCAGGCGATCCGCGAACACCGGGGAGCTGTTTTTT. It yields the protein CSVRRSANTGELFF.

The chain combines TRBV28 with TRBJ2-3, with a tentative D call TRBD1 (5 bases). In germline, CDR1 is MDHEN, CDR2 SYDVKM. Trimming removed 6 bases at V and 1 base at J, with 11 bases between. The CDR3 has 14 amino acids. CDR3 protein: CASSDSYGTDTQYF. CDR3 coding DNA: TGTGCCAGCAGCGACAGCTACGGCACAGATACGCAGTATTTT.

The V call is TRBV2, the J call TRBJ1-5; possibly TRBD1 for D (6 bases). With 4 bases removed from V and 4 bases from J, the gap between germline ends came to 8 bases. Germline lookup yields CDR1 SNHLY and CDR2 FYNNEI. This CDR3 is built from 13 residues. The CDR3 region is CASSATGNQPQHF. In DNA form, the CDR3 reads TGTGCCAGCAGTGCTACAGGGAATCAGCCCCAGCATTTT.

V usage is TRBV30 and J usage is TRBJ1-2; 7 bases are a match to TRBD1. The junction had 17 bases not matched to a gene; V was cut back by 3 bases and J by 4 bases. CDR1 and CDR2 from the germline V gene are GTSNPN and SVGIG (reference sequence). The CDR3 has 17 residues. The chain's CDR3 is CAWSLTPRDSGGYGYTF. CDR3 nucleotide sequence: TGTGCCTGGAGCCTTACTCCTCGGGACAGTGGAGGCTATGGCTACACCTTC.

CDR3 sequence reads: CASSQGGGGRSDTQYF. DNA for the CDR3: TGTGCCAGCAGCCAAGGTGGTGGGGGCAGATCAGATACGCAGTATTTT. V and J are TRBV3-1 (or the pseudogene TRBV3-2) and TRBJ2-3, with D perhaps matching TRBD1 (6 bases). Germline V gene sequence: CDR1 LGHDT, CDR2 YNNKEL (reference sequence). The CDR3 length is 16 residues. Trimming shortened V by 1 base and J by 4 bases, and 15 bases separated the two germline ends.

The chain uses TRBV28 and TRBJ2-3, with 8 bases lining up with TRBD2. The germline CDR1 and CDR2 sequences are MDHEN and SYDVKM. The CDR3 has 12 amino acids. J gave up 5 bases and V 6 bases, and 1 base lay outside the gene matches. CDR3: CASSLAGDTQYF. CDR3 bases: TGTGCCAGCAGCCTAGCGGGAGATACGCAGTATTTT.

There are a few counts of this clone. The rearrangement joins TRBV6-2 or TRBV6-3 to TRBJ1-5; perhaps TRBD1 as D (6 bases). CDR1 MNHEY and CDR2 SVGEGT come from the germline V gene. V lost 4 bases and J lost 11, with 9 bases in between. This CDR3 spans 11 amino acids. The CDR3 coding sequence is TGTGCCAGCAGTTTGGGACAAGCCCAGCATTTT. Protein product: CASSLGQAQHF.

J is TRBJ2-1 and V is TRBV6-5, with 9 nucleotides matching TRBD1. The CDR3 has 13 amino acids. V lost 8 bases to trimming and J lost 7 bases; unmatched junction nucleotides: 6. Germline-derived CDR1 and CDR2 are MNHEY and SVGAGI. The CDR3 bases are TGTGCCAGCTCGGGACAGGGTGGGAATGAGCAGTTCTTC. This codes for CASSGQGGNEQFF.

The J gene is TRBJ1-2, the V gene TRBV7-9, with TRBD1 matching over 9 bases. Germline CDR1 reads SEHNR; CDR2 reads FQNEAQ (reference sequence). After removal of 4 bases from V and 4 bases from J, the junction contained 13 bases not matched to a gene. This CDR3 contains 17 residues. The CDR3 protein is CASSSNFPGQGVYGYTF. The CDR3 nucleotides are TGTGCCAGCAGCTCGAATTTTCCGGGACAGGGTGTCTATGGCTACACCTTC.

The chain joins TRBV7-9 to TRBJ2-3; 9 bases align to TRBD1. The CDR3 consists of 14 residues. The V segment lost 5 bases and the J segment 4 bases; nucleotides outside the gene matches: 4. Germline CDR1 reads SEHNR; CDR2 reads FQNEAQ (reference sequence). In DNA, the CDR3 is TGTGCCAGCAGCACCAGACAGGGGGCAGATACGCAGTATTTT. As protein: CASSTRQGADTQYF.